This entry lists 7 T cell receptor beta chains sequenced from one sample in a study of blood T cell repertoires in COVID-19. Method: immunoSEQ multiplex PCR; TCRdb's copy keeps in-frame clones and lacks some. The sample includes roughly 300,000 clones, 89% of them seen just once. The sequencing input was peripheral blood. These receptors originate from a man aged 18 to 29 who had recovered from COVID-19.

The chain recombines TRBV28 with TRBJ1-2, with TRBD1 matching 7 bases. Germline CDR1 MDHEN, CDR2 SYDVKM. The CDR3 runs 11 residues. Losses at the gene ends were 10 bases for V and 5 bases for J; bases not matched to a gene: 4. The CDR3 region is CATGGGYGYTF. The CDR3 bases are TGTGCCACAGGGGGTGGTTATGGCTACACCTTC.

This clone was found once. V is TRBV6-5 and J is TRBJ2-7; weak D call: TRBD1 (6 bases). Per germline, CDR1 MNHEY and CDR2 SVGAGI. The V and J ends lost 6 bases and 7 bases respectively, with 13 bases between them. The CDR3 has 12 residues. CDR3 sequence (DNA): TGTGCCAGCAGAACAGGGACGGGGGAGCAGTACTTC. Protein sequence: CASRTGTGEQYF.

CDR3 amino acids: CASSHQGYNEQFF. The DNA for the CDR3 is TGTGCCAGCAGTCATCAGGGGTACAATGAGCAGTTCTTC. The chain is built from TRBV12-3 or TRBV12-4 and TRBJ2-1; possible D gene TRBD1, 6 bases. The length of the CDR3 is 13 residues. V was trimmed by 5 bases and J by 4 bases, leaving 9 bases between them.

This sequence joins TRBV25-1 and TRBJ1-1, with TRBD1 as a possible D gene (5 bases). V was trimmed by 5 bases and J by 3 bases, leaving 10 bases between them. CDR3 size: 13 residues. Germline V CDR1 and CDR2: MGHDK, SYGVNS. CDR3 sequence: CASSWRRDTEAFF. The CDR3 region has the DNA TGTGCCAGCAGTTGGCGCAGGGACACTGAAGCTTTCTTT. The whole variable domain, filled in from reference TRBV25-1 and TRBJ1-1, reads EADIYQTPRYLVIGTGKKITLECSQTMGHDKMYWYQQDPGMELHLIHYSYGVNSTEKGDLSSESTVSRIRTEHFPLTLESARPSHTSQYLCASSWRRDTEAFFGQGTRLTVV.

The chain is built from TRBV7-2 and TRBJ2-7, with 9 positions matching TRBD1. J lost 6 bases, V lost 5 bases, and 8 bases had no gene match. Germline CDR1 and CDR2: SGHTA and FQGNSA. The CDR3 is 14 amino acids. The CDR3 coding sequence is TGTGCCAGCAGCCACCGGGACAGGGTTCTCGAGCAGTACTTC. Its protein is CASSHRDRVLEQYF.

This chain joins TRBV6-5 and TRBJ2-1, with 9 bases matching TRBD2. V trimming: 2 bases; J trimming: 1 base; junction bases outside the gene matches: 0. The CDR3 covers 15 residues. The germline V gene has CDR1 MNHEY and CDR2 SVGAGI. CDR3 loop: CASSYGLASYNEQFF. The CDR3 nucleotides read TGTGCCAGCAGTTACGGACTAGCGTCCTACAATGAGCAGTTCTTC.

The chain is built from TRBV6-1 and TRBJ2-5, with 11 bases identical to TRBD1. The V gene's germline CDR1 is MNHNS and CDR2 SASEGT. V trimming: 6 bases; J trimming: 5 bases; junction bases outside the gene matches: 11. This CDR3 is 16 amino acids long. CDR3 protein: CASRETGTGGMETQYF. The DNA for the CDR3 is TGTGCCAGCAGGGAAACGGGGACAGGGGGGATGGAGACCCAGTACTTC.